Included here is one T cell receptor (beta chain) sequence, with context. Which antigen it targets is not known. No much larger clone is present one base from it, and per-base qualities are unavailable. Separate from the roughly 650-subject first cohort, the validation cohort of about 120 subjects was the group to which the donors belonged. The data were obtained in a study of cytomegalovirus exposure and HLA in healthy donors (dated by TCRdb to between 2016 and 2019). Regarding the complete study: According to a later analysis, the 120 or so validation repertoires were produced on the same platform as the 666 repertoires of the first cohort. In addition to the first cohort of approximately 670 subjects, a separate validation cohort of 100 to 150 different subjects was used. To predict cytomegalovirus infection status, the study brought together high-throughput TCR immunosequencing, statistical association of individual TCRs with disease status, and machine learning. The study aimed to test whether signatures of past pathogen exposure could be identified by cataloging public T cell receptors.

Findings and caveats that apply to the study as a whole: While some public TCRs were present in many individuals, most TCR sequences turned up only very rarely across donors. The classifier was reported to diagnose cytomegalovirus status with high specificity and sensitivity in both the original and validation cohorts. A later analysis found that TCRs clustered in the first cohort also tended to co-occur in the 120 validation repertoires, with 94% of cluster scores above 0. The study gave a list of around 170 TCR beta chains associated with cytomegalovirus. Three of the identified cytomegalovirus-associated TCR beta chains were confirmed in vitro to be specific for cytomegalovirus antigens. The validation cohort had no HLA typing available for a later analysis, so co-occurrence within that cohort was assessed over all 120 repertoires. It was suggested by the authors that the approach could potentially be generalized to other disease states and immunological phenotypes.

From the germline V gene (reference sequence), CDR1 is MNHEY and CDR2 is SMNVEV. Measured from the cysteine to the phenylalanine, the CDR3 is 17 residues long. The entry retains the CDR3 DNA only, 51 bases that are in frame from base 1. V is pared back by 7 bases and J by 8 bases, with 29 bases lying between the germline termini. Library prep was done by the immunoSEQ multiplex PCR assay. In the authors' own workflow: To diagnose cytomegalovirus status from the catalog of TCR beta chain sequences, a statistical classification framework was built. Drawn from immuneACCESS, this table holds only the in-frame rearrangements with V and J called that TCRdb kept. Clones are partly lost; checked studies trace under half to an unresolved V gene and leave the rest unexplained. V, J and clone size are taken as reported in that table, and D and trimming were inferred from the DNA itself. Present in this sample are more than 150,000 clones, 80% to 85% of which were seen just once. Jointly, the top ten make up 2.8% of the sample.

This TCR derives from a woman aged 18-29 years in good health and CMV-seropositive. The chain uses TRBV27 and TRBJ1-2, with a tentative D gene TRBD1 over 5 matching bases. Material for sequencing was PBMCs. CDR3 sequence: CASNGRGSRGGWWGYTF. The bases read TGTGCCAGCAACGGAAGGGGCTCGCGGGGAGGGTGGTGGGGCTACACCTTC.